These T cell receptor beta chains were read from a single sample in a study of blood T cell repertoires in COVID-19. Clones were read by immunoSEQ multiplex PCR, and TCRdb kept only the in-frame ones, dropping some. The sample has about 250,000 clones, about 82% seen once; the top ten hold around 6.5%. Sequenced input: peripheral blood. These receptors all stem from a woman aged 60 to 75 with active or convalescent COVID-19. Each CDR3 is given with its conserved first and last residue. A D gene is named only where the DNA matches it firmly. Not every row has a clone size; where given, it reads once, few, many or a size class.

size,V,J,D,length,CDR3,DNA
.,TRBV3-1/TRBV3-2,TRBJ1-4,.,13,CASSQVEREKLFF,TGTGCCAGCAGCCAGGTAGAGAGAGAAAAACTGTTTTTT
.,TRBV7-8,TRBJ1-5,.,18,CASSLARVLASGNQPQHF,TGTGCCAGCAGCTTAGCGCGGGTCTTGGCGTCGGGCAATCAGCCCCAGCATTTT
few,TRBV10-3,TRBJ2-1,.,14,CAISEYGGYNEQFF,TGTGCCATCAGTGAATACGGGGGCTACAATGAGCAGTTCTTC
few,TRBV5-1,TRBJ2-1,TRBD2,15,CASSSDGTSYNEQFF,TGCGCCAGCAGCTCAGACGGGACTAGTTACAATGAGCAGTTCTTC
.,TRBV28,TRBJ2-7,TRBD1,16,CASRPRGRDRGREQYF,TGTGCCAGCAGACCCCGCGGACGGGACAGGGGGCGAGAGCAGTACTTC
.,TRBV6-6,TRBJ1-3,.,17,CASSRSPGANSGNTIYF,TGTGCCAGCAGCCGAAGCCCAGGGGCTAACTCTGGAAACACCATATATTTT
.,TRBV5-1,TRBJ1-3,.,16,CASSPPREGPGNTIYF,TGCGCCAGCAGCCCACCCCGGGAGGGGCCTGGAAACACCATATATTTT
.,TRBV4-1,TRBJ1-5,TRBD1,13,CASKGQGDQPQHF,TGCGCCAGCAAGGGACAGGGGGATCAGCCCCAGCATTTT
.,TRBV3-1/TRBV3-2,TRBJ2-1,.,13,CASSQMRTVEQFF,TGTGCCAGCAGCCAAATGCGAACGGTTGAGCAGTTCTTC
few,TRBV7-2,TRBJ2-3,TRBD1,16,CASSLRATGYTDTQYF,TGTGCCAGCAGCTTACGGGCGACAGGGTACACAGATACGCAGTATTTT
.,TRBV25-1,TRBJ2-3,.,13,CASRDRVTDTQYF,TGTGCCAGCAGGGACAGAGTCACAGATACGCAGTATTTT
.,TRBV2,TRBJ1-1,TRBD1,14,CASAVISGQGEAFF,TGTGCCAGTGCGGTTATTTCGGGACAGGGTGAAGCTTTCTTT
.,TRBV6-1,TRBJ1-3,.,15,CASSEAAVSGNTIYF,TGTGCCAGCAGTGAAGCGGCGGTGTCTGGAAACACCATATATTTT
.,TRBV30,TRBJ1-1,TRBD1,14,CAWSGDRGPPEAFF,TGTGCCTGGAGTGGGGACAGGGGGCCTCCTGAAGCTTTCTTT
few,TRBV4-1,TRBJ2-1,TRBD1,17,CASSNSPGQGGYNEQFF,TGCGCCAGCAGTAACTCGCCGGGACAGGGAGGCTACAATGAGCAGTTCTTC
.,TRBV13,TRBJ2-2,.,17,CASSLWGQGYNTGELFF,TGTGCCAGCAGCTTATGGGGGCAGGGCTATAACACCGGGGAGCTGTTTTTT
.,TRBV21-1,TRBJ1-5,.,12,CASVRGNQPQHF,TGTGCCAGCGTTCGAGGGAATCAGCCCCAGCATTTT
.,TRBV19,TRBJ1-2,.,16,CASSIKLRESNYGYTF,TGTGCCAGTAGTATAAAGTTGAGAGAATCTAACTATGGCTACACCTTC
.,TRBV2,TRBJ1-1,.,15,CASTPRLGRGTEAFF,TGTGCCAGCACGCCAAGGTTGGGGCGGGGCACTGAAGCTTTCTTT
.,TRBV25-1,TRBJ2-1,TRBD2,15,CASSGTSGGNNEQFF,TGTGCCAGCAGTGGAACTAGCGGGGGGAACAATGAGCAGTTCTTC
.,TRBV5-1,TRBJ2-3,TRBD2,16,CASSLEVAGAGDTQYF,TGCGCCAGCAGCTTGGAGGTGGCGGGAGCCGGGGATACGCAGTATTTT
.,TRBV6-2/TRBV6-3,TRBJ2-3,.,14,CASSPLAGTDTQYF,TGTGCCAGCAGCCCCCTTGCGGGAACAGATACGCAGTATTTT
.,TRBV7-8,TRBJ2-5,TRBD1,16,CASSFRTGTSKETQYF,TGTGCCAGCAGCTTCCGGACAGGTACCAGTAAAGAGACCCAGTACTTC
.,TRBV19,TRBJ2-5,TRBD1,16,CAITTGDRAEGETQYF,TGTGCCATCACTACGGGGGACAGGGCCGAGGGGGAGACCCAGTACTTC